The present T cell receptor (beta chain) was sequenced within a study of metastatic and nonmetastatic thyroid tumors. TCRdb called clones again from the PCR reads with MiXCR. The table includes 12,000 or so clones, roughly 28% detected once. Each patient went into thyroid surgery without having received any treatment. This clone turned up a few times. Sequenced: tumor tissue. The sequence came from a female donor with papillary thyroid cancer or a benign thyroid nodule (not recorded which). Some clones in this sample may be carry-over from other donors' samples.

The CDR3 DNA sequence: TGTGCCAGCAGTCCTGGGACTAGCGGGGGGGATACGCAGTATTTT. Its protein is CASSPGTSGGDTQYF. The chain joins TRBV27 to TRBJ2-3; 15 bases line up with TRBD2. V lost 5 bases and J lost 6; bases outside the gene matches: 3. This CDR3 contains 15 residues. Germline V gene lookup returns CDR1 MNHEY and CDR2 SMNVEV (reference sequence).